These 6 T cell receptor beta chains were sequenced from one sample in a study of CD8 T cells in Susac syndrome. An input of about 0.5 to 1 ug of RNA was subjected to reverse transcription using random hexamers. TCRdb reprocessed the immunoSEQ multiplex PCR reads via MiXCR and lists one record per CDR3 protein. The sample has 160,000 or so distinct CDR3 sequences, 93% seen once. The specimen sequenced was CD4+ T cells from PBMCs. The receptors here all came from a human donor in good health.

V and J are TRBV12-5 and TRBJ2-3; D might be TRBD1 (5 bases). The CDR3 length is 12 residues. The V and J ends lost 7 bases and 4 bases respectively, with 9 bases between them. From germline, CDR1 is LGHNT and CDR2 FRNRAP. CDR3 sequence reads: CASEGPSDTQYF. CDR3 DNA sequence: TGTGCTAGTGAGGGGCCATCAGATACGCAGTATTTT.

The chain recombines TRBV20-1 with TRBJ1-2; weak D call: TRBD1 (5 bases). The CDR3 has 14 amino acids. The ends were cut back, 3 bases at V and 2 bases at J, with 13 bases in the middle. Germline CDR1 and CDR2: DFQATT and SNEGSKA (reference sequence). CDR3 sequence: CSASLPGGNYGYTF. In DNA form, the CDR3 reads TGCAGTGCTAGCCTCCCGGGGGGAAACTATGGCTACACCTTC.

V gene TRBV5-6 combines with J gene TRBJ2-2; D remains ambiguous. V was clipped by 3 bases and J by 7 bases, with 16 bases between them. The germline gives CDR1 SGHDT, CDR2 YYEEEE. There are 15 residues in the CDR3. The CDR3 is CASSSGPGENGELFF. Written as DNA, the CDR3 is TGTGCCAGCAGCTCAGGACCTGGGGAAAACGGGGAGCTGTTTTTT.

The chain joins TRBV30 to TRBJ1-6; 8 bases map to TRBD1. Losses at the gene ends were 3 bases for V and 8 bases for J; bases not matched to a gene: 3. CDR1 and CDR2 from the germline V gene are GTSNPN and SVGIG (reference sequence). This CDR3 is 13 amino acids long. Here the CDR3 DNA reads TGTGCCTGGAGGCTGACAGGGGATTCACCCCTCCACTTT. It translates to CAWRLTGDSPLHF. The variable domain in full, with the rest retrieved from reference TRBV30 and TRBJ1-6, is SQTIHQWPATLVQPVGSPLSLECTVEGTSNPNLYWYRQAAGRGLQLLFYSVGIGQISSEVPQNLSASRPQDRQFILSSKKLLLSDSGFYLCAWRLTGDSPLHFGNGTRLTVT.

The chain has TRBV3-1 and TRBJ1-6; TRBD1 might be the D (6 bases). The CDR3 covers 14 residues. Trimming stripped 4 bases from V and 8 bases from J, with 12 bases between. Germline CDR1 LGHDT, CDR2 YNNKEL (reference sequence). CDR3 in amino acids: CASSPLQGYSPLHF. The DNA for the CDR3 is TGTGCCAGCAGCCCACTACAGGGTTATTCACCCCTCCACTTT.

Written as DNA, the CDR3 is TGCGCCAGCAGCCTTCTGGGGGGGGATACGCAGTATTTT. Translation: CASSLLGGDTQYF. This chain joins TRBV4-1 and TRBJ2-3; 7 bases agree with TRBD2. The CDR3 covers 13 residues. Germline CDR1 reads MGHRA; CDR2 reads YSYEKL. V lost 4 bases, J lost 6 bases, and 4 bases stayed unmatched.